This T cell receptor beta chain was sequenced for a study of siplizumab effects on memory and regulatory T cells. Study-wide points: An assignable naive or memory phenotype was lacking in roughly 75-95% of proliferating CD4+ or CD8+ clones. Tregs proliferating in siplizumab cultures lacked confirmation of their suppressive function.

Method: immunoSEQ multiplex PCR; TCRdb's copy keeps in-frame clones and lacks some. The sample lists 50,000 to 75,000 clones; around 80% were seen once. The CDR3 spans 15 residues. Trimming pared 6 bases from V and 0 bases from J, leaving 12 bases between. Germline CDR1 and CDR2: LNHDA and SQIVND (reference sequence). A few donor pairs also had unstimulated CD4+ and CD8+ naive and memory subsets sequenced. Note on this clone: Its antigen is still unknown.

The V gene is TRBV19, the J gene TRBJ1-5; D is possibly TRBD1 (6 bases). This TCR was recovered from a human donor in good health. Sequencing was done on a sample of memory CD4+ T cells sorted from blood. The CDR3 reads CASSRDNYSNQPQHF. DNA for the CDR3: TGTGCCAGTAGCCGGGACAACTATAGCAATCAGCCCCAGCATTTT.